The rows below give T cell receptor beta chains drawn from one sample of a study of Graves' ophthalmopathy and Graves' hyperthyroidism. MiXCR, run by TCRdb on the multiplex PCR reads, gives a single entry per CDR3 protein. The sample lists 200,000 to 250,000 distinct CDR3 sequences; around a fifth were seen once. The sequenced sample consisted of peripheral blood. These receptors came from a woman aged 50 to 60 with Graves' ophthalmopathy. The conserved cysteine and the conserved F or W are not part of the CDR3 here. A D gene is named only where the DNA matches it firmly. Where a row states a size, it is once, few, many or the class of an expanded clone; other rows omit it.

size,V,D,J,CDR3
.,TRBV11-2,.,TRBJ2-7,ASNQPGLEQY
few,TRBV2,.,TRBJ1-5,ASSEEGTGRQPQH
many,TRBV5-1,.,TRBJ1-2,ASSRRAVGEDGYT
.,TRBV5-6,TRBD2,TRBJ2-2,ASSLMSSGRITGELF
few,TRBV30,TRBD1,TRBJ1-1,AWSPTEYTGDTEAF
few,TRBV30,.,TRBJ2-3,AWSVGADTQY
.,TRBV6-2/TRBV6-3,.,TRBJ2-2,ASRSGGRGPTGELF
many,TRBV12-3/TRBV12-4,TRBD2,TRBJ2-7,ASSSSLAAAYEQY
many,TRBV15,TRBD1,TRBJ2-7,ATSLNRGYEQY
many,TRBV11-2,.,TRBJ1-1,ASSPTGRMNTEAF
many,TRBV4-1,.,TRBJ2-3,ASKSGVADTQY
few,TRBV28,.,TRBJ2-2,ASSQGPHNTGELF
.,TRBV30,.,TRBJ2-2,AWNGQNTGELF
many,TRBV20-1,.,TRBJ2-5,SAPTTGLVETQY
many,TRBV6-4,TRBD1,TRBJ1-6,ASSDFFGTVNSPLH
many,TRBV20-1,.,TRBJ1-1,MAPLTGSTEAF
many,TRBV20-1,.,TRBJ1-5,SAITTSNQPQH
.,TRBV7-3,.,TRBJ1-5,ASSLGGRESNQPQH
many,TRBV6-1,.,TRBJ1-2,ASSRQRNDGYT
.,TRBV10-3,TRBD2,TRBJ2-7,AISPRGLAGANEQY
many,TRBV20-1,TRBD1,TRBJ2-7,SARYRGNYEQY
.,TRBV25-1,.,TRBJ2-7,ASSEGGAVSYEQY
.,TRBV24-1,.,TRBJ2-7,AWSDRAYEQY
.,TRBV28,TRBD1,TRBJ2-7,ASSPPLGQGVGEQY
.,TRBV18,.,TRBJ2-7,ASSPPGRTYEQY
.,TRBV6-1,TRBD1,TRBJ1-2,ASSPDRVNWGYT
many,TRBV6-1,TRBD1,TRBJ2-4,ASIVSRQGSKNIQY
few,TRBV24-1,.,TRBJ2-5,ATSGLGAGETLY
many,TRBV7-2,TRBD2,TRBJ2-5,ASSLSSSGTQETQY
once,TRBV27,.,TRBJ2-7,ASSPQDSETYEQY
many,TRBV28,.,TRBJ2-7,ASSRPGEQY
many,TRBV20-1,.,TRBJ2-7,SASAGPLRY
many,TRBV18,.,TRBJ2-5,ASSQGNQETQY
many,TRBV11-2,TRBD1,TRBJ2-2,ASSPNRGITGELF
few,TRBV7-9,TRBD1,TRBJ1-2,ASAGGAYGYT
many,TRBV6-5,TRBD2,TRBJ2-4,ASRIGTSENIQY